These 32 T cell receptor beta chains originate from one sample sequenced in a study of OX40 agonist ivuxolimab in advanced cancers. The assay was immunoSEQ multiplex PCR, and TCRdb's table has in-frame clones only and misses some. The top ten clones hold roughly a fifth of a sample with roughly 32,000 clones, 75% to 85% of them seen once. This specimen was CD4+ or CD8+ T cells sorted from blood, taken in a trial of the OX40 agonist ivuxolimab. The receptor set was obtained from an adult with an advanced solid tumor such as melanoma, head and neck, liver or kidney cancer.

CDR3 nucleotides: TGCGCCAGCTCCTCCCCCGGAGACAACCGACAGCATTTT. Residues: CASSSPGDNRQHF. This chain uses TRBV10-2 with TRBJ1-5; D is unresolved. V was shortened by 8 bases and J by 13 bases, with 21 bases between the two germline ends. The germline gives CDR1 WSHSY, CDR2 SAAADI. The CDR3 totals 13 residues.

This clone was seen more than once but under ten times. This sequence joins TRBV6-1 and TRBJ2-7; D is undetermined. The CDR3 is 12 residues long. Germline V CDR1 and CDR2: MNHNS, SASEGT. Trimming left V 6 bases short and J 0 bases short, with 6 bases between. CDR3 nucleotides: TGTGCCAGCAGAACGAGCTCCTACGAGCAGTACTTC. This codes for CASRTSSYEQYF.

The gene calls are TRBV5-1 and TRBJ2-6; D gene ambiguous. The germline gives CDR1 SGHRS, CDR2 YFSETQ. This CDR3 has 15 amino acids. V lost 0 bases and J 1 base, leaving 5 bases between the germline ends. The CDR3 nucleotides are TGCGCCAGCAGCTTGGGAGGTTCTGGGGCCAACGTCCTGACTTTC. Its protein product is CASSLGGSGANVLTF.

The J gene is TRBJ2-7, the V gene TRBV27; the D gene could be TRBD1 or TRBD2 (5 bases each). CDR1 is MNHEY and CDR2 is SMNVEV in the germline V gene (reference sequence). Trimming left V 7 bases short and J 2 bases short, with 18 bases between. The CDR3 is made up of 15 amino acids. CDR3 nucleotides: TGTGCCAGCACCCGATCTGGGGGTTCGGCCTACGAGCAGTACTTC. It codes for CASTRSGGSAYEQYF.

The rearrangement joins TRBV9 to TRBJ2-5; 11 bases match TRBD2. Germline lookup yields CDR1 SGDLS and CDR2 YYNGEE. There are 16 residues in the CDR3. Trimming at V came to 1 base and at J to 4 bases, leaving 6 bases not matched to a gene. The CDR3 protein is CASSVRASGGRETQYF. DNA for the CDR3: TGTGCCAGCAGCGTAAGGGCTAGCGGGGGGAGAGAGACCCAGTACTTC.

CDR3 DNA sequence: TGTGCCAGCAGCAAGCTAATACAGGGCCACGAGCAGTACTTC. Protein sequence: CASSKLIQGHEQYF. This sequence joins TRBV11-2 and TRBJ2-7, with D perhaps TRBD1 (6 bases). Trimming shortened V by 5 bases and J by 5 bases, and 16 bases separated the two germline ends. This CDR3 has 14 residues. The V gene's germline CDR1 is SGHAT and CDR2 FQNNGV.

Comment on this clone: The junction shows a germline mismatch at one end, possibly a read error. The chain combines TRBV12-5 with TRBJ1-4, with a weak D call TRBD1 (5 bases). This CDR3 is built from 22 residues. From germline, CDR1 is LGHNT and CDR2 FRNRAP. CDR3 residues: CASGAKIRDVRIKAATNEQLFF. For the CDR3, the DNA is TGTGCTAGTGGCGCTAAAATCCGGGACGTCCGAATCAAAGCTGCAACTAATGAACAACTGTTTTTT.

V gene TRBV9 combines with J gene TRBJ1-4; maybe TRBD1 (5 bases). CDR3 length: 15 residues. Between the trimmed V and J ends, which lost 3 bases and 7 bases, there was a span of 16 bases. Germline V CDR1 and CDR2: SGDLS, YYNGEE. The CDR3 loop reads CASSASGTIGEKLFF. The CDR3 DNA sequence: TGTGCCAGCAGCGCATCCGGGACGATCGGTGAAAAACTGTTTTTT.

This clone was detected only a few times. V gene TRBV30 combines with J gene TRBJ1-6, with a tentative D call TRBD1 (5 bases). Germline CDR1 and CDR2: GTSNPN and SVGIG (reference sequence). This CDR3 has 12 residues. Trimming stripped 3 bases from V and 13 bases from J, with 13 bases between. The CDR3 reads CAWSRTSGPLHF. CDR3 nucleotides: TGTGCCTGGAGCCGGACAAGCGGGCCCCTCCACTTT.

The chain is built from TRBV7-2 and TRBJ2-3, with 8 bases identical to TRBD1. This CDR3 is 15 amino acids long. With 4 bases clipped from V and 0 bases from J, the junction kept 3 bases outside the gene matches. The germline gives CDR1 SGHTA, CDR2 FQGNSA. As DNA, the CDR3 is TGTGCCAGCAGCTACCGGACAGGGAGCACAGATACGCAGTATTTT. Protein sequence: CASSYRTGSTDTQYF.

By share of the sample, this clone is medium-sized (0.01 to 0.1%). J is TRBJ2-5 and V is TRBV7-2; D gene unclear. Germline-derived CDR1 and CDR2 are SGHTA and FQGNSA. V was cut by 3 bases and J by 5 bases, with 7 bases left in between. This CDR3 has 12 residues. The CDR3 here is CASSLAWETQYF. CDR3 DNA sequence: TGTGCCAGCAGCTTGGCGTGGGAGACCCAGTACTTC.

This chain connects TRBV6-6 to TRBJ2-3, with 10 nucleotides matching TRBD1. This CDR3 region has 16 residues. The V gene's germline CDR1 is MNHNY and CDR2 SVGAGI (reference sequence). V was pared by 5 bases and J by 4 bases, with 9 bases of the junction left unmatched. The CDR3 loop is CASSPRQGARSDTQYF. CDR3 bases: TGTGCCAGCAGTCCTAGACAGGGGGCGCGTTCAGATACGCAGTATTTT.

V and J are TRBV28 and TRBJ2-7; TRBD2 might be the D (6 bases). V shed 6 bases and J shed 0 bases, with 18 bases lying between them. Per germline, CDR1 MDHEN and CDR2 SYDVKM. The CDR3 extends over 16 amino acids. CDR3 in amino acids: CASSRAGRMSSYEQYF. The CDR3 DNA is TGTGCCAGCAGCCGAGCGGGCAGGATGAGCTCCTACGAGCAGTACTTC.

This chain joins TRBV7-3 and TRBJ1-5, with 7 bases lining up with TRBD1. CDR3 length: 13 residues. Germline V CDR1 and CDR2: SGHTA, FQGTGA. The V gene end was trimmed by 3 bases and the J gene end by 5 bases; junction bases not matched to a gene: 1. The CDR3: CASSLDRYQPQHF. CDR3 coding DNA: TGTGCCAGCAGCTTGGACAGGTATCAGCCCCAGCATTTT.

The V call is TRBV2, the J call TRBJ2-5, with 7 bases matching TRBD2. The germline CDR1 and CDR2 sequences are SNHLY and FYNNEI. This CDR3 region has 16 residues. V dropped 5 bases and J dropped 3; count of bases not matched to a gene: 12. The CDR3 protein is CASSTLTAGLKETQYF. DNA for the CDR3: TGTGCCAGCAGTACGTTGACAGCGGGGCTTAAAGAGACCCAGTACTTC.

The gene calls are TRBV5-4 and TRBJ2-2; 14 nucleotides align to TRBD2. The CDR3 covers 17 residues. Trimming took 0 bases from V and 5 from J; bases not matched to a gene: 3. Per the germline V gene, CDR1 is SGHNT and CDR2 is YYREEE (reference sequence). CDR3 nucleotide sequence: TGTGCCAGCAGCTTGGGAGGGACTAGCGGGAGAACCGGGGAGCTGTTTTTT. Protein sequence: CASSLGGTSGRTGELFF.

V gene TRBV5-1 combines with J gene TRBJ2-3; D call uncertain. Looked up from germline, CDR1 is SGHRS and CDR2 is YFSETQ. Trimming left V 4 bases short and J 4 bases short, with 7 bases between. The CDR3 is 12 residues long. Here the CDR3 DNA reads TGCGCCAGCAGCCTGAGAGCAGATACGCAGTATTTT. Protein: CASSLRADTQYF.

The chain joins TRBV5-1 to TRBJ1-1; 8 bases are a match to TRBD1. The length of the CDR3 is 14 residues. Germline-derived CDR1 and CDR2 are SGHRS and YFSETQ. V lost 7 bases to trimming and J lost 7 bases; unmatched junction nucleotides: 12. The CDR3 is CASGLYRGADEAFF. For the CDR3, the DNA is TGCGCCAGCGGCCTATACAGGGGGGCTGATGAAGCTTTCTTT. Together with reference TRBV5-1 and TRBJ1-1, the CDR3 gives the full variable domain: KAGVTQTPRYLIKTRGQQVTLSCSPISGHRSVSWYQQTPGQGLQFLFEYFSETQRNKGNFPGRFSGRQFSNSRSEMNVSTLELGDSALYLCASGLYRGADEAFFGQGTRLTVV.

This clone has only one observation. J is TRBJ1-2 and V is TRBV7-2; 9 nucleotides align to TRBD1. V was pared by 5 bases and J by 8 bases, with 6 bases of the junction left unmatched. Germline V lookup: CDR1 SGHTA, CDR2 FQGNSA. This CDR3 is built from 13 residues. CDR3 sequence (DNA): TGTGCCAGCAGCACTGGGACAGGGAGAGGCTACACCTTC. It is translated as CASSTGTGRGYTF.

This chain joins TRBV28 and TRBJ1-1; 9 nucleotides agree with TRBD1. This CDR3 comprises 15 residues. V dropped 5 bases and J dropped 4; count of bases not matched to a gene: 8. CDR1 and CDR2 (germline): MDHEN, SYDVKM. CDR3 amino acids: CASSTGGGGVTEAFF. In nucleotides, the CDR3 is TGTGCCAGCAGTACAGGGGGCGGGGGAGTCACTGAAGCTTTCTTT.

CDR3 sequence reads: CAWSSGTVGTQYF. The DNA of the CDR3 is TGTGCCTGGAGTTCAGGGACAGTGGGGACCCAGTACTTC. This chain uses TRBV30 with TRBJ2-5; 7 bases fit TRBD1. This CDR3 comprises 13 residues. V shed 2 bases, J shed 7 bases, and the junction held 7 bases outside the gene matches. Germline V gene lookup returns CDR1 GTSNPN and CDR2 SVGIG (reference sequence). The full variable domain, with the rest looked up from reference TRBV30 and TRBJ2-5, is SQTIHQWPATLVQPVGSPLSLECTVEGTSNPNLYWYRQAAGRGLQLLFYSVGIGQISSEVPQNLSASRPQDRQFILSSKKLLLSDSGFYLCAWSSGTVGTQYFGPGTRLLVL.

V gene TRBV29-1 combines with J gene TRBJ2-5, with a tentative D call TRBD2 (6 bases). The DNA end is more similar to TRBJ2-7, so the J call may be wrong. This CDR3 is built from 13 residues. Germline-derived CDR1 and CDR2 are SQVTM and ANQGSEA. For the CDR3, the DNA is TGCAGCGTTGAAAGGGAGGACACGTACGAGCAGTACTTC. It codes for CSVEREDTYEQYF.

The chain has TRBV7-3 and TRBJ1-2; a weak D match, TRBD1 (5 bases). This CDR3 contains 16 residues. V gave up 5 bases and J gave up 0 bases, with 16 bases separating them. Germline V lookup: CDR1 SGHTA, CDR2 FQGTGA. Here the CDR3 reads CASSPGWGEANYGYTF. In nucleotides, the CDR3 is TGTGCCAGCAGCCCCGGTTGGGGGGAAGCTAACTATGGCTACACCTTC.

V is TRBV2 and J is TRBJ1-2; tentatively, D is TRBD1 (6 bases). The CDR3 totals 13 residues. Per the germline V gene, CDR1 is SNHLY and CDR2 is FYNNEI. V dropped 5 bases and J dropped 7 bases, with 14 bases sitting between them. CDR3 nucleotide sequence: TGTGCCAGCAGTCAAGGTGAACAGGGTGGCTACACCTTC. This encodes CASSQGEQGGYTF.

The V call is TRBV27, the J call TRBJ1-4; TRBD1 matches 8 bases. Unmatched junction bases numbered 9, after V lost 6 bases and J lost 3 bases. The length of the CDR3 is 16 residues. Looked up from germline, CDR1 is MNHEY and CDR2 is SMNVEV (reference sequence). CDR3 nucleotides: TGTGCCAGCAGCAGAGCTCAGGGGGCTCCTAATGAAAAACTGTTTTTT. Translating it yields CASSRAQGAPNEKLFF.

V is TRBV11-2 and J is TRBJ1-2; D perhaps matches TRBD1 (6 bases). Germline V gene data show CDR1 as SGHAT and CDR2 as FQNNGV. Trimming left V 5 bases short and J 2 bases short, with 12 bases between. This CDR3 comprises 14 residues. The CDR3 nucleotides read TGTGCCAGCAGCCCCCGACAGGACAACTATGGCTACACCTTC. Encoded protein: CASSPRQDNYGYTF.

This chain uses TRBV2 with TRBJ2-5; 8 positions agree with TRBD1. The CDR3 loop spans 15 amino acids. CDR1 is SNHLY, CDR2 FYNNEI, per germline. J gave up 1 base and V 3 bases, and 4 bases lay outside the gene matches. CDR3 in DNA: TGTGCCAGCAGTGACGCGGACAGGGCCCAAGAGACCCAGTACTTC. Encoded protein: CASSDADRAQETQYF. Together with reference TRBV2 and TRBJ2-5, the CDR3 gives the full variable domain: EPEVTQTPSHQVTQMGQEVILRCVPISNHLYFYWYRQILGQKVEFLVSFYNNEISEKSEIFDDQFSVERPDGSNFTLKIRSTKLEDSAMYFCASSDADRAQETQYFGPGTRLLVL.

This clone has only a few counts. The chain's CDR3 is CASSSGKNSPLHF. CDR3 DNA sequence: TGTGCCAGCAGTTCGGGGAAAAATTCACCCCTCCACTTT. The chain is built from TRBV6-6 and TRBJ1-6; D gene uncertain. The CDR3 runs 13 residues. The germline CDR1 and CDR2 sequences are MNHNY and SVGAGI (reference sequence). Trimming pared 4 bases from V and 7 bases from J, leaving 8 bases between.

The CDR3 sequence: CASSLLSGASNNSPLHF. The CDR3 bases are TGTGCCAGCAGCTTGTTATCGGGAGCGAGTAATAATTCACCCCTCCACTTT. J is TRBJ1-6 and V is TRBV5-4; D not resolved. V was clipped by 1 base and J by 5 bases, with 16 bases between them. The CDR3 is 17 amino acids. The germline gives CDR1 SGHNT, CDR2 YYREEE (reference sequence).

This sequence joins TRBV5-1 and TRBJ1-1; the D gene is possibly TRBD1 (5 bases). Germline V gene sequence: CDR1 SGHRS, CDR2 YFSETQ. The CDR3 spans 15 residues. V was trimmed by 4 bases and J by 0 bases, leaving 13 bases between them. This chain's CDR3 is CASSPGPLMNTEAFF. The DNA for the CDR3 is TGCGCCAGCAGCCCGGGACCGCTGATGAACACTGAAGCTTTCTTT.

V usage is TRBV7-2 and J usage is TRBJ2-7; tentative D call: TRBD1 (5 bases). The germline V and J ends were trimmed by 3 bases and 0 bases, with 12 bases remaining between them. The CDR3 runs to 15 residues. Germline V CDR1 and CDR2: SGHTA, FQGNSA. CDR3 amino acids: CASSFGQPSSYEQYF. The CDR3 nucleotides are TGTGCCAGCAGCTTCGGACAACCCAGCTCCTACGAGCAGTACTTC.

The chain uses TRBV28 and TRBJ2-7; TRBD1 or TRBD2 may be the D gene (5 bases each). Germline-derived CDR1 and CDR2 are MDHEN and SYDVKM. This CDR3 has 11 amino acids. V was shortened by 1 base and J by 8 bases, with 6 bases between the two germline ends. Here the CDR3 DNA reads TGTGCCAGCAGTTTATCGGGACAGCAGTACTTC. Residues: CASSLSGQQYF.